The rows below give T cell receptor beta chains drawn from one sample of a study of stem cell transplantation in POMP-related autoinflammatory disease. The table came from immunoSEQ multiplex PCR; TCRdb's copy has only in-frame clones and leaves some out. The table records some 65,000 clones, approximately 91% of them present only once. The sequencing here drew on CD4+ T cells from PBMCs, taken after stem cell transplantation. Receptor source: a human patient with POMP-related autoinflammation and immune dysregulation (PRAID). The T cells may come from the graft donor. The CDR3 runs from the conserved cysteine through the conserved F or W. A D gene is named only where the DNA matches it firmly. Clone size is stated in some rows and not others, as once, few, many or a class when expanded.

v_gene: TRBV4-1
d_gene: NA
len: 15
abundance: NA
j_gene: TRBJ1-1
CDR3aa: CASSLRLSEDTEAFF
CDR3nt: TGCGCCAGCAGCTTACGACTGAGCGAGGACACTGAAGCTTTCTTT

v_gene: TRBV28
d_gene: NA
len: 13
abundance: NA
j_gene: TRBJ2-3
CDR3aa: CASEGTDTDTQYF
CDR3nt: TGTGCCAGCGAAGGGACCGACACAGATACGCAGTATTTT

v_gene: TRBV9
d_gene: NA
len: 15
abundance: NA
j_gene: TRBJ2-5
CDR3aa: CASSSLGGAGETQYF
CDR3nt: TGTGCCAGCAGCTCACTTGGGGGGGCAGGAGAGACCCAGTACTTC

v_gene: TRBV19
d_gene: TRBD2
len: 15
abundance: NA
j_gene: TRBJ2-3
CDR3aa: CASRGGRAGTDTQYF
CDR3nt: TGTGCCAGTAGGGGCGGGAGGGCAGGCACAGATACGCAGTATTTT

v_gene: TRBV18
d_gene: TRBD1
len: 12
abundance: once
j_gene: TRBJ2-7
CDR3aa: CASSPDRHEQYF
CDR3nt: TGTGCCAGCTCACCGGACAGGCACGAGCAGTACTTC

v_gene: TRBV6-5
d_gene: NA
len: 16
abundance: NA
j_gene: TRBJ1-2
CDR3aa: CASSYPRGGANYGYTF
CDR3nt: TGTGCCAGCAGTTACCCTCGGGGGGGAGCTAACTATGGCTACACCTTC

v_gene: TRBV2
d_gene: TRBD1
len: 12
abundance: NA
j_gene: TRBJ2-7
CDR3aa: CASKDRGYEQYF
CDR3nt: TGTGCCAGCAAAGACAGGGGGTACGAGCAGTACTTC

v_gene: TRBV27
d_gene: NA
len: 17
abundance: NA
j_gene: TRBJ2-2
CDR3aa: CASSPRTVSPNTGELFF
CDR3nt: TGTGCCAGCAGTCCGCGGACAGTATCGCCGAACACCGGGGAGCTGTTTTTT

v_gene: TRBV4-2
d_gene: TRBD1
len: 17
abundance: NA
j_gene: TRBJ1-4
CDR3aa: CASSQAGTGGSQEKLFF
CDR3nt: TGTGCCAGCAGCCAGGCCGGGACAGGGGGGTCTCAAGAAAAACTGTTTTTT

v_gene: TRBV5-1
d_gene: TRBD2
len: 16
abundance: NA
j_gene: TRBJ2-7
CDR3aa: CASSPRGDLSSYEQYF
CDR3nt: TGCGCCAGCAGCCCCCGGGGGGACCTAAGCTCCTACGAGCAGTACTTC

v_gene: TRBV5-8
d_gene: NA
len: 14
abundance: NA
j_gene: TRBJ2-1
CDR3aa: CASLVEAGYNEQFF
CDR3nt: TGTGCCAGCCTTGTCGAGGCGGGCTACAATGAGCAGTTCTTC

v_gene: TRBV7-2
d_gene: TRBD1
len: 18
abundance: NA
j_gene: TRBJ1-2
CDR3aa: CASSLVPHRGQPNYGYTF
CDR3nt: TGTGCCAGCAGCTTAGTACCGCATAGGGGACAGCCAAACTATGGCTACACCTTC

v_gene: TRBV4-2
d_gene: NA
len: 16
abundance: NA
j_gene: TRBJ2-5
CDR3aa: CASSPPGLPTQETQYF
CDR3nt: TGTGCCAGCAGCCCCCCAGGACTACCCACCCAAGAGACCCAGTACTTC

v_gene: TRBV9
d_gene: NA
len: 15
abundance: once
j_gene: TRBJ1-2
CDR3aa: CASSVEFTGSYGYTF
CDR3nt: TGTGCCAGCAGCGTAGAGTTCACAGGGAGCTATGGCTACACCTTC

v_gene: TRBV5-5
d_gene: NA
len: 11
abundance: NA
j_gene: TRBJ1-1
CDR3aa: CASSLSGTAFF
CDR3nt: TGTGCCAGCAGCTTGAGCGGTACGGCTTTCTTT

v_gene: TRBV25-1
d_gene: NA
len: 14
abundance: NA
j_gene: TRBJ1-2
CDR3aa: CASRGKGGSYGYTF
CDR3nt: TGTGCCAGCAGGGGCAAGGGAGGGTCCTATGGCTACACCTTC

v_gene: TRBV5-1
d_gene: NA
len: 16
abundance: NA
j_gene: TRBJ1-4
CDR3aa: CASSLVPTVPGEKLFF
CDR3nt: TGCGCCAGCAGCTTGGTCCCGACAGTTCCTGGTGAAAAACTGTTTTTT

v_gene: TRBV9
d_gene: TRBD2
len: 16
abundance: NA
j_gene: TRBJ2-3
CDR3aa: CASSAGLAGGTDTQYF
CDR3nt: TGTGCCAGCAGCGCAGGACTAGCGGGAGGGACAGATACGCAGTATTTT

v_gene: TRBV5-1
d_gene: NA
len: 14
abundance: NA
j_gene: TRBJ1-5
CDR3aa: CASSLALGDQPQHF
CDR3nt: TGCGCCAGCAGCTTGGCTCTGGGGGATCAGCCCCAGCATTTT

v_gene: TRBV9
d_gene: TRBD1
len: 15
abundance: once
j_gene: TRBJ2-1
CDR3aa: CASSPWTGGYNEQFF
CDR3nt: TGTGCCAGCAGCCCCTGGACAGGGGGCTACAATGAGCAGTTCTTC

v_gene: TRBV27
d_gene: TRBD1
len: 15
abundance: NA
j_gene: TRBJ2-2
CDR3aa: CATTPGQGAAGELFF
CDR3nt: TGTGCCACAACCCCGGGACAGGGGGCCGCCGGGGAGCTGTTTTTT

v_gene: TRBV2
d_gene: NA
len: 16
abundance: NA
j_gene: TRBJ2-3
CDR3aa: CASTGNQGRGTDTQYF
CDR3nt: TGTGCCAGCACCGGGAACCAGGGAAGGGGCACAGATACGCAGTATTTT

v_gene: TRBV5-6
d_gene: NA
len: 13
abundance: NA
j_gene: TRBJ1-2
CDR3aa: CASSLAANYGYTF
CDR3nt: TGTGCCAGCAGCTTGGCGGCTAACTATGGCTACACCTTC

v_gene: TRBV10-2
d_gene: TRBD1
len: 15
abundance: NA
j_gene: TRBJ1-5
CDR3aa: CASSQTGLGNQPQHF
CDR3nt: TGCGCCAGCAGTCAGACAGGGTTAGGCAATCAGCCCCAGCATTTT

v_gene: TRBV4-2
d_gene: NA
len: 15
abundance: once
j_gene: TRBJ2-3
CDR3aa: CASSPLDGSADTQYF
CDR3nt: TGTGCCAGCAGCCCCCTGGACGGGAGCGCAGATACGCAGTATTTT

v_gene: TRBV7-8
d_gene: NA
len: 17
abundance: NA
j_gene: TRBJ2-2
CDR3aa: CASSLGRRPANTGELFF
CDR3nt: TGTGCCAGCAGCTTAGGTCGTCGGCCGGCGAACACCGGGGAGCTGTTTTTT

v_gene: TRBV2
d_gene: NA
len: 13
abundance: NA
j_gene: TRBJ2-7
CDR3aa: CATSDFPSYEQYF
CDR3nt: TGTGCCACCTCAGACTTTCCTTCCTACGAGCAGTACTTC

v_gene: TRBV10-3
d_gene: NA
len: 13
abundance: NA
j_gene: TRBJ2-2
CDR3aa: CAIKWRDSGELFF
CDR3nt: TGTGCCATCAAATGGAGGGATTCCGGGGAGCTGTTTTTT

v_gene: TRBV4-1
d_gene: TRBD1
len: 16
abundance: few
j_gene: TRBJ1-6
CDR3aa: CASSHPQGRTNSPLHF
CDR3nt: TGCGCCAGCAGCCACCCACAGGGGCGGACCAATTCACCCCTCCACTTT

v_gene: TRBV19
d_gene: NA
len: 14
abundance: NA
j_gene: TRBJ2-2
CDR3aa: CASSLGPNTGELFF
CDR3nt: TGTGCCAGTAGTCTGGGCCCGAACACCGGGGAGCTGTTTTTT

v_gene: TRBV5-1
d_gene: NA
len: 14
abundance: NA
j_gene: TRBJ1-2
CDR3aa: CASSLAQGYYGYTF
CDR3nt: TGCGCCAGCAGCTTGGCACAGGGCTACTATGGCTACACCTTC

v_gene: TRBV6-5
d_gene: NA
len: 12
abundance: once
j_gene: TRBJ2-3
CDR3aa: CASRTQGDTQYF
CDR3nt: TGTGCCAGCAGAACGCAGGGGGATACGCAGTATTTT

v_gene: TRBV6-5
d_gene: TRBD2
len: 15
abundance: NA
j_gene: TRBJ2-1
CDR3aa: CASSYEPGGWNEQFF
CDR3nt: TGTGCCAGCAGTTACGAGCCGGGGGGGTGGAATGAGCAGTTCTTC

v_gene: TRBV5-1
d_gene: NA
len: 16
abundance: NA
j_gene: TRBJ2-1
CDR3aa: CASSSGGGQIYNEQFF
CDR3nt: TGCGCCAGCAGCTCTGGTGGGGGTCAGATTTACAATGAGCAGTTCTTC

v_gene: TRBV6-5
d_gene: TRBD1
len: 16
abundance: NA
j_gene: TRBJ2-4
CDR3aa: CASSYSGWGQKNIQYF
CDR3nt: TGTGCCAGCAGTTACTCGGGGTGGGGACAGAAAAACATTCAGTACTTC